These 32 T cell receptor beta chains share one sample of origin, sequenced in a study of early T cells in non-severe SARS-CoV-2 infection. MiXCR, run by TCRdb on the 5' RACE reads, gives a single entry per CDR3 protein. The sample includes 80,000 to 95,000 distinct CDR3 sequences, around 15% seen only once; the top ten take 6.1%. Sequenced: whole blood. The receptors derive from an adult who was a healthcare worker with PCR-confirmed SARS-CoV-2 infection or an uninfected control (not recorded which).

This chain links TRBV4-2 with TRBJ1-5; 7 nucleotides match TRBD1. V shed 0 bases, J shed 5 bases, and the junction held 4 bases outside the gene matches. Germline CDR1 and CDR2: LGHNA and YNFKEQ. CDR3 length equals 15 residues. CDR3 protein: CASSQDRGDHQPQHF. As DNA, the CDR3 is TGTGCCAGCAGCCAAGACAGGGGGGATCATCAGCCCCAGCATTTT.

This clonotype was counted ten times or more. The V gene is TRBV18, the J gene TRBJ2-5; D possibly uses TRBD1 or TRBD2 (5 bases each). There are 13 residues in the CDR3. The V end was cut by 10 bases, the J end by 4 bases, with 16 bases between. CDR1 and CDR2 (germline): KGHSH, LQKENI. This CDR3 reads CATSPSGRETQYF. The CDR3 nucleotides are TGTGCCACCAGCCCGTCAGGGAGAGAGACCCAGTACTTC. The complete variable domain, with remaining parts taken from reference TRBV18 and TRBJ2-5, reads NAGVMQNPRHLVRRRGQEARLRCSPMKGHSHVYWYRQLPEEGLKFMVYLQKENIIDESGMPKERFSAEFPKEGPSILRIQQVVRGDSAAYFCATSPSGRETQYFGPGTRLLVL.

This clonotype came up many times. The rearrangement uses TRBV11-2 and TRBJ2-1, with 9 positions matching TRBD2. Trimming took 5 bases from V and 8 from J; bases not matched to a gene: 13. Germline V CDR1 and CDR2: SGHAT, FQNNGV. The CDR3 runs 16 residues. The CDR3 bases are TGTGCCAGCAGCCCCCTCCCAAGCGGGGGGCCCCATGAGCAGTTCTTC. This sequence encodes CASSPLPSGGPHEQFF.

This clonotype was seen a few times. This rearrangement joins TRBV19 to TRBJ2-2, with D hard to call. Trimming left V 2 bases short and J 3 bases short, with 10 bases between. The CDR3 is 15 amino acids. CDR1 is LNHDA and CDR2 is SQIVND in the germline V gene (reference sequence). The CDR3 spells CASSIRQPHTGELFF. Here the CDR3 DNA reads TGTGCCAGTAGTATAAGGCAGCCCCACACCGGGGAGCTGTTTTTT.

This clonotype occurred a few times. The chain combines TRBV7-9 with TRBJ2-5; perhaps TRBD2 as D (6 bases). The CDR3 totals 15 residues. Deletions cut 6 bases from V and 1 base from J, with 15 bases between. Germline CDR1 and CDR2: SEHNR and FQNEAQ (reference sequence). CDR3 nucleotide sequence: TGTGCCAGCAGTTTTTCCGGGACTCCCCAAGAGACCCAGTACTTC. This translates into CASSFSGTPQETQYF.

This sequence joins TRBV10-3 and TRBJ1-2, with 10 nucleotides matching TRBD1. Per germline, CDR1 ENHRY and CDR2 SYGVKD. The junction had 10 bases not matched to a gene; V was cut back by 8 bases and J by 7 bases. CDR3 length: 14 amino acids. The CDR3 DNA sequence: TGTGCCATCCACCCCGAGGGACAGGGGATTGGCTACACCTTC. It codes for CAIHPEGQGIGYTF.

This clonotype showed up many times. The chain employs TRBV5-1 and TRBJ2-3; no clear D gene. With 3 bases removed from V and 2 bases from J, the gap between germline ends came to 10 bases. The CDR3 covers 14 residues. Germline assignment: CDR1 SGHRS and CDR2 YFSETQ. The CDR3 DNA reads TGCGCCAGCAGCTCCTCGCGGTCCACAGATACGCAGTATTTT. This translates into CASSSSRSTDTQYF.

This clonotype came up a few times. The chain carries TRBV6-5 and TRBJ1-2; the D gene is possibly TRBD1 (5 bases). The CDR3 consists of 13 residues. The V gene lost 4 bases and the J gene lost 5 bases, with 11 bases spanning the gap. The germline V gene has CDR1 MNHEY and CDR2 SVGAGI. CDR3 amino acids: CASSSGTVYGYTF. CDR3 bases: TGTGCCAGCAGTTCAGGGACGGTGTATGGCTACACCTTC.

This clonotype came up many times. This rearrangement joins TRBV7-3 to TRBJ2-2; a possible D gene is TRBD2 (6 bases). CDR3 size: 14 residues. The germline gives CDR1 SGHTA, CDR2 FQGTGA. V was trimmed by 7 bases and J by 4 bases, leaving 13 bases between them. The DNA of the CDR3 is TGTGCCAGCACTCGCGGGGTGCTCACCGGGGAGCTGTTTTTT. This translates into CASTRGVLTGELFF.

This clonotype has only a few counts. This chain uses TRBV20-1 with TRBJ2-3; TRBD2 matches at 8 bases. The CDR3 covers 15 residues. Germline V gives CDR1 DFQATT, CDR2 SNEGSKA (reference sequence). V trimming: 6 bases; J trimming: 2 bases; junction bases outside the gene matches: 10. This CDR3 is CSAKAGAGHTDTQYF. CDR3 in DNA: TGCAGTGCCAAAGCGGGAGCGGGGCACACAGATACGCAGTATTTT.

The V and J genes are TRBV12-5 and TRBJ2-1, with 7 bases lining up with TRBD1. V was clipped by 7 bases and J by 6 bases; unmatched bases: 12. CDR3 size: 15 residues. Germline lookup yields CDR1 LGHNT and CDR2 FRNRAP. CDR3 nucleotides: TGTGCTAGTGCCTTGGGGGACAGCCTAGGCAATGAGCAGTTCTTC. Translating gives CASALGDSLGNEQFF.

This clonotype was detected ten times or more. This chain connects TRBV20-1 to TRBJ1-1, with D uncertain. Germline assignment: CDR1 DFQATT and CDR2 SNEGSKA (reference sequence). The CDR3 extends over 15 amino acids. Trimming cost V 1 base and J 5 bases, with 17 bases left between them. For the CDR3, the DNA is TGCAGTGCTAGAGCCGGAGGTGGAAGAGGGACTGAAGCTTTCTTT. It encodes CSARAGGGRGTEAFF.

The rearrangement joins TRBV10-2 to TRBJ1-2, with a tentative D call TRBD1 (6 bases). This CDR3 is 15 amino acids long. Trimming left V 3 bases short and J 8 bases short, with 19 bases between. The V gene's germline CDR1 is WSHSY and CDR2 SAAADI. For the CDR3, the DNA is TGCGCCAGCAGTGACCAAACACAGGGATTTGGCGGCTACACCTTC. It translates to CASSDQTQGFGGYTF.

This sequence joins TRBV3-1 and TRBJ1-6; TRBD1 matches at 12 bases. Germline lookup yields CDR1 LGHDT and CDR2 YNNKEL (reference sequence). Trimming removed 3 bases from V and 6 bases from J; junction bases left unmatched: 3. The CDR3 sequence is 16 residues long. CDR3 nucleotide sequence: TGTGCCAGCAGCCAGGGGGACAGGGGGCTTAATTCACCCCTCCACTTT. It encodes CASSQGDRGLNSPLHF. The full variable domain, its missing parts supplied by reference TRBV3-1 and TRBJ1-6, is DTAVSQTPKYLVTQMGNDKSIKCEQNLGHDTMYWYKQDSKKFLKIMFSYNNKELIINETVPNRFSPKSPDKAHLNLHINSLELGDSAVYFCASSQGDRGLNSPLHFGNGTRLTVT.

This clonotype was seen a few times. The chain uses TRBV7-2 and TRBJ1-2, with 9 positions matching TRBD1. Per germline, CDR1 SGHTA and CDR2 FQGNSA. J was trimmed by 4 bases and V by 5 bases; bases with no gene match: 14. The CDR3 is made up of 17 amino acids. The CDR3 DNA sequence: TGTGCCAGCAGCCCACTTGGGGGGGGACAGGGAGGCTATGGCTACACCTTC. Its translation: CASSPLGGGQGGYGYTF.

The J gene is TRBJ2-2, the V gene TRBV10-3; no clear D gene. The CDR3 has 16 amino acids. V was pared by 6 bases and J by 0 bases, with 14 bases between. CDR1 is ENHRY and CDR2 is SYGVKD in the germline V gene. CDR3 sequence reads: CAIRIGSVANTGELFF. DNA for the CDR3: TGTGCCATCAGGATAGGGTCCGTCGCGAACACCGGGGAGCTGTTTTTT.

The sample holds many counts of this clonotype. The chain joins TRBV6-5 to TRBJ1-2, with D perhaps TRBD1 (5 bases). The CDR3 sequence is 13 residues long. Trimming took 2 bases from V and 2 from J, leaving 6 bases between them. Looked up from germline, CDR1 is MNHEY and CDR2 is SVGAGI. CDR3 nucleotides: TGTGCCAGCAGTTACGGGGGAAACTATGGCTACACCTTC. Its translation is CASSYGGNYGYTF.

This clonotype was observed a handful of times. V is TRBV11-2 and J is TRBJ2-2; 12 nucleotides match TRBD1. Germline CDR1 is SGHAT and CDR2 is FQNNGV. CDR3 length: 17 residues. The trim removed 6 bases at V and 4 bases at J, leaving 9 bases unmatched. The chain's CDR3 is CASRLWGQGAGTGELFF. As DNA, the CDR3 is TGTGCCAGCAGGCTTTGGGGACAGGGGGCCGGCACCGGGGAGCTGTTTTTT. The full variable domain, with the rest looked up from reference TRBV11-2 and TRBJ2-2, is EAGVAQSPRYKIIEKRQSVAFWCNPISGHATLYWYQQILGQGPKLLIQFQNNGVVDDSQLPKDRFSAERLKGVDSTLKIQPAKLEDSAVYLCASRLWGQGAGTGELFFGEGSRLTVL.

This chain links TRBV7-2 with TRBJ1-5; possible D gene TRBD1, 6 bases. CDR1 is SGHTA, CDR2 FQGNSA, per germline. Trimming stripped 2 bases from V and 6 bases from J, with 11 bases between. This CDR3 has 14 amino acids. CDR3 in amino acids: CASSLSEGVQPQHF. CDR3 DNA sequence: TGTGCCAGCAGCTTATCCGAGGGGGTTCAGCCCCAGCATTTT.

On this clonotype itself: Germline is not matched at one junction end, which may reflect a read error. The chain combines TRBV9 with TRBJ2-3, with D perhaps TRBD2 (5 bases). CDR1 and CDR2 from the germline V gene are SGDLS and YYNGEE. This CDR3 comprises 13 residues. The CDR3 region has the DNA TGTGCCAGCAGCCCAGGAGGTCCAGATTCGCAGTATTTT. Its translation is CASSPGGPDSQYF.

The rearrangement joins TRBV27 to TRBJ2-1; TRBD1 matches at 7 bases. With V trimmed by 5 bases and J by 8 bases, 9 bases remained unmatched. Per germline, CDR1 MNHEY and CDR2 SMNVEV (reference sequence). This CDR3 has 14 amino acids. CDR3 protein: CASSPGQVLYEQFF. DNA for the CDR3: TGTGCCAGCAGTCCCGGACAGGTTCTGTATGAGCAGTTCTTC.

This clonotype was counted ten times or more. In DNA, the CDR3 is TGTGCCAGCAGTTTTGGGACACACACCGGGGAGCTGTTTTTT. This translates into CASSFGTHTGELFF. The rearrangement links TRBV12-3 or TRBV12-4 to TRBJ2-2, with D possibly TRBD1 on 6 matching bases. The CDR3 contains 14 residues. Trimming shortened V by 3 bases and J by 3 bases, and 8 bases separated the two germline ends.

The CDR3, as DNA: TGTGCCAGCAGCCCTCGACCCGGAGAGCCCCAGCATTTT. It translates to CASSPRPGEPQHF. The rearrangement joins TRBV9 to TRBJ1-5; unclear D gene. Germline V gene sequence: CDR1 SGDLS, CDR2 YYNGEE. This CDR3 comprises 13 residues. Trimming removed 4 bases at V and 8 bases at J, with 13 bases between.

The chain employs TRBV7-3 and TRBJ1-1, with TRBD1 as a possible D gene (5 bases). The V end was cut by 2 bases, the J end by 0 bases, with 10 bases between. Germline CDR1 reads SGHTA; CDR2 reads FQGTGA. This CDR3 has 15 residues. This chain's CDR3 is CASSLGGQMNTEAFF. Here the CDR3 DNA reads TGTGCCAGCAGCTTAGGGGGTCAAATGAACACTGAAGCTTTCTTT.

J is TRBJ2-1 and V is TRBV29-1; TRBD2 might be the D (6 bases). The CDR3 runs 15 residues. Trimming took 1 base from V and 0 from J, leaving 10 bases between them. The germline V gene has CDR1 SQVTM and CDR2 ANQGSEA. The CDR3 DNA is TGCAGCGTTGAAGGGCTAGCGAGCTCCTACAATGAGCAGTTCTTC. This translates into CSVEGLASSYNEQFF.

This clonotype was observed at least ten times. The CDR3 reads CASSLDNEQFF. As DNA, the CDR3 is TGTGCCAGCAGCCTAGACAATGAGCAGTTCTTC. This sequence joins TRBV7-2 and TRBJ2-1; no reliable D call. V lost 5 bases and J 5 bases, leaving 4 bases between the germline ends. The germline V gene encodes CDR1 SGHTA and CDR2 FQGNSA. This CDR3 region has 11 residues. Drawing the rest from reference TRBV7-2 and TRBJ2-1, the complete variable domain is GAGVSQSPSNKVTEKGKDVELRCDPISGHTALYWYRQSLGQGLEFLIYFQGNSAPDKSGLPSDRFSAERTGGSVSTLTIQRTQQEDSAVYLCASSLDNEQFFGPGTRLTVL.

This sequence joins TRBV6-2 or TRBV6-3 and TRBJ2-7; 7 positions match TRBD2. J lost 4 bases, V lost 5 bases, and 14 bases had no gene match. The CDR3 runs to 16 residues. The germline gives CDR1 MNHEY, CDR2 SVGEGT. The CDR3 DNA reads as TGTGCCAGCAGTAAACCATCCGGGACTACCGAGTACGAGCAGTACTTC. Translation: CASSKPSGTTEYEQYF.

The chain couples TRBV5-5 to TRBJ2-5; TRBD2 matches 13 bases. With V trimmed by 3 bases and J by 1 base, 6 bases remained unmatched. CDR1 is SGHKS and CDR2 is YYEKEE in the germline V gene (reference sequence). The CDR3 is 17 amino acids. CDR3 loop: CASSSGLAGMLQETQYF. The CDR3 DNA reads TGTGCCAGCAGCTCGGGACTAGCGGGGATGCTCCAAGAGACCCAGTACTTC.

J is TRBJ2-2 and V is TRBV28; D is uncertain. The CDR3 consists of 13 residues. Trimming stripped 3 bases from V and 5 bases from J, with 7 bases between. Germline CDR1 reads MDHEN; CDR2 reads SYDVKM. CDR3 coding DNA: TGTGCCAGCAGTTTTGCAGGTACCGGGGAGCTGTTTTTT. Translating gives CASSFAGTGELFF.

This clonotype was counted a few times. This rearrangement joins TRBV18 to TRBJ2-7, with 8 positions matching TRBD1. This CDR3 spans 15 amino acids. The V segment lost 6 bases and the J segment 2 bases; nucleotides outside the gene matches: 9. Germline V CDR1 and CDR2: KGHSH, LQKENI. The CDR3 loop is CASSPRQGTTYEQYF. As DNA, the CDR3 is TGTGCCAGCTCCCCGCGACAGGGGACGACCTACGAGCAGTACTTC.

This clonotype was recorded many times. The chain joins TRBV7-3 to TRBJ1-2; TRBD1 matches 7 bases. The CDR3 totals 14 residues. Looked up from germline, CDR1 is SGHTA and CDR2 is FQGTGA. J lost 4 bases, V lost 0 bases, and 2 bases had no gene match. CDR3 DNA sequence: TGTGCCAGCAGCTTAACCCCAGGGGGCTATGGCTACACCTTC. Its translation is CASSLTPGGYGYTF.

In DNA, the CDR3 is TGTGCCAGCAGCCAAGATAGGGCGGGCCCTAACTATGGCTACACCTTC. Its protein is CASSQDRAGPNYGYTF. The chain joins TRBV4-2 to TRBJ1-2; no firm D call. V was cut by 0 bases and J by 0 bases, with 11 bases left in between. Germline-derived CDR1 and CDR2 are LGHNA and YNFKEQ. The CDR3 consists of 16 residues.